This T cell receptor beta chain stems from a study of blood T cell repertoires in COVID-19. In the original analysis: Reference gene primers were amplified, and this amplification served to estimate nucleated cell counts. The protocol was immunoSEQ multiplex PCR, while the TCRdb copy is restricted to in-frame clones and leaves out a portion. V and J calls and clone size come straight from that table; D and trimming were deduced from the DNA. The sample yields about 200,000 clones, around 82% seen once. CDR1 and CDR2 (germline): MNHEY, SVGAGI. With 5 bases removed from V and 0 bases from J, the gap between germline ends came to 11 bases. This CDR3 spans 15 amino acids. Residents of about two dozen US areas, aged roughly 18 to 89 years, made up the participants. Recovery among Cohort 3 donors was established by two negative PCRs, clearance, or symptom resolution.

This clonotype originated in a man between 40 and 49 years old who had recovered from COVID-19. Sequencing was done on a sample of PBMCs or T cells enriched from blood (not recorded which). The chain recombines TRBV6-5 with TRBJ1-5; D gene uncertain. The CDR3 bases are TGTGCCAGCAGTCGTTCCGGGGATAGCAATCAGCCCCAGCATTTT. Translating gives CASSRSGDSNQPQHF.